These T cell receptor beta chains were read from a single sample in a study of technical replicates of blood from a few donors. Some clones are missing from TCRdb's copy, which holds only in-frame ones; the method was immunoSEQ multiplex PCR. The data hold 87,000 or so clones, with around 95% observed a single time. The sample consisted of T cells isolated from PBMCs. Receptors were obtained from a human donor in good health. Each CDR3 is given with its conserved first and last residue. D genes are given only for firm matches. Clone size, where shown, is once, few, many, or a class for clones that have expanded.

j_gene: TRBJ2-6
v_gene: TRBV7-9
d_gene: -
abundance: -
CDR3aa: CASSFEYYSGANVLTF
CDR3nt: TGTGCCAGCAGCTTTGAGTATTACTCTGGGGCCAACGTCCTGACTTTC

j_gene: TRBJ2-7
v_gene: TRBV4-3
d_gene: -
abundance: -
CDR3aa: CASSQMTGYYYEQYF
CDR3nt: TGCGCCAGCAGCCAGATGACAGGTTACTACTACGAGCAGTACTTC

j_gene: TRBJ2-3
v_gene: TRBV19
d_gene: TRBD2
abundance: -
CDR3aa: CASSSYSGRAPSQTPDTQYF
CDR3nt: TGTGCCAGTAGTAGTTATAGCGGGAGGGCTCCATCACAGACCCCAGATACGCAGTATTTT

j_gene: TRBJ1-2
v_gene: TRBV20-1
d_gene: TRBD1
abundance: -
CDR3aa: CSYGTGDGYTF
CDR3nt: TGCAGCTACGGGACAGGGGATGGCTACACCTTC

j_gene: TRBJ2-7
v_gene: TRBV18
d_gene: -
abundance: -
CDR3aa: CASSPTRPYEQYF
CDR3nt: TGTGCCAGCTCACCGACACGTCCCTACGAGCAGTACTTC

j_gene: TRBJ2-3
v_gene: TRBV19
d_gene: -
abundance: -
CDR3aa: CASSLGDTQYF
CDR3nt: TGTGCCAGTAGCCTCGGGGATACGCAGTATTTT

j_gene: TRBJ2-7
v_gene: TRBV27
d_gene: -
abundance: -
CDR3aa: CASKANYEQYF
CDR3nt: TGTGCCAGCAAAGCTAACTACGAGCAGTACTTC

j_gene: TRBJ2-7
v_gene: TRBV19
d_gene: TRBD1
abundance: -
CDR3aa: CASMGTGRTEQYF
CDR3nt: TGTGCCAGTATGGGGACAGGGAGGACCGAGCAGTACTTC

j_gene: TRBJ2-2
v_gene: TRBV19
d_gene: TRBD1
abundance: -
CDR3aa: CASRFRDRGNTGELFF
CDR3nt: TGTGCCAGTAGATTCCGGGACAGGGGGAACACCGGGGAGCTGTTTTTT

j_gene: TRBJ2-1
v_gene: TRBV7-2
d_gene: TRBD2
abundance: -
CDR3aa: CASSPGLAGYNEQFF
CDR3nt: TGTGCCAGCAGCCCGGGACTAGCGGGCTACAATGAGCAGTTCTTC

j_gene: TRBJ2-1
v_gene: TRBV7-2
d_gene: -
abundance: -
CDR3aa: CASSPGGGVEQFF
CDR3nt: TGTGCCAGCAGCCCCGGAGGGGGGGTTGAGCAGTTCTTC

j_gene: TRBJ1-5
v_gene: TRBV27
d_gene: TRBD1
abundance: -
CDR3aa: CASSSGTGNQPQHF
CDR3nt: TGTGCCAGCAGTTCCGGGACAGGGAATCAGCCCCAGCATTTT

j_gene: TRBJ1-5
v_gene: TRBV19
d_gene: TRBD1
abundance: -
CDR3aa: CATRGQGNQPQHF
CDR3nt: TGTGCCACCAGGGGACAGGGCAATCAGCCCCAGCATTTT

j_gene: TRBJ2-7
v_gene: TRBV5-5
d_gene: TRBD1
abundance: -
CDR3aa: CASSLEGTASYEQYF
CDR3nt: TGTGCCAGCAGCTTGGAAGGGACAGCCTCCTACGAGCAGTACTTC

j_gene: TRBJ2-1
v_gene: TRBV4-2
d_gene: -
abundance: once
CDR3aa: CASSQDEATYNEQFF
CDR3nt: TGTGCCAGCAGCCAAGACGAAGCGACCTACAATGAGCAGTTCTTC

j_gene: TRBJ2-6
v_gene: TRBV4-2
d_gene: -
abundance: -
CDR3aa: CASSQDVSSGANVLTF
CDR3nt: TGTGCCAGCAGCCAAGATGTCAGCTCTGGGGCCAACGTCCTGACTTTC

j_gene: TRBJ2-7
v_gene: TRBV29-1
d_gene: TRBD2
abundance: -
CDR3aa: CSAKIRGDEQYF
CDR3nt: TGCAGCGCCAAAATCCGGGGGGACGAGCAGTACTTC

j_gene: TRBJ1-1
v_gene: TRBV14
d_gene: -
abundance: -
CDR3aa: CASSQRRGEAFF
CDR3nt: TGTGCCAGCAGCCAACGACGGGGGGAAGCTTTCTTT

j_gene: TRBJ2-3
v_gene: TRBV27
d_gene: TRBD2
abundance: -
CDR3aa: CASSGLAGRDTQYF
CDR3nt: TGTGCCAGTTCGGGACTAGCGGGGAGAGATACGCAGTATTTT

j_gene: TRBJ1-1
v_gene: TRBV29-1
d_gene: -
abundance: -
CDR3aa: CSATETNTEAFF
CDR3nt: TGCAGCGCTACAGAGACGAACACTGAAGCTTTCTTT

j_gene: TRBJ2-2
v_gene: TRBV5-1
d_gene: TRBD1
abundance: -
CDR3aa: CASSLVGTGNTGELFF
CDR3nt: TGCGCCAGCAGCTTGGTGGGGACAGGCAACACCGGGGAGCTGTTTTTT

j_gene: TRBJ2-1
v_gene: TRBV19
d_gene: -
abundance: -
CDR3aa: CASSTLPTRINEQFF
CDR3nt: TGTGCCAGTAGTACCCTACCGACTAGGATCAATGAGCAGTTCTTC

j_gene: TRBJ1-1
v_gene: TRBV19
d_gene: -
abundance: -
CDR3aa: CASSIAEMNTEAFF
CDR3nt: TGTGCCAGTAGTATCGCGGAGATGAACACTGAAGCTTTCTTT

j_gene: TRBJ1-2
v_gene: TRBV12-5
d_gene: -
abundance: -
CDR3aa: CASGLVQQIYGYTF
CDR3nt: TGTGCTAGTGGTTTGGTACAACAGATCTATGGCTACACCTTC

j_gene: TRBJ2-7
v_gene: TRBV13
d_gene: -
abundance: -
CDR3aa: CASSSPGTGQSSYEQYF
CDR3nt: TGTGCCAGCAGCTCCCCGGGAACCGGACAGAGCTCCTACGAGCAGTACTTC

j_gene: TRBJ1-4
v_gene: TRBV27
d_gene: TRBD1
abundance: -
CDR3aa: CASRRQGNEKLFF
CDR3nt: TGTGCCAGCAGGCGACAGGGTAATGAAAAACTGTTTTTT

j_gene: TRBJ1-1
v_gene: TRBV5-6
d_gene: -
abundance: -
CDR3aa: CASSLSGGSLNTEAFF
CDR3nt: TGTGCCAGCAGCTTGTCTGGGGGCTCTCTGAACACTGAAGCTTTCTTT

j_gene: TRBJ1-2
v_gene: TRBV19
d_gene: -
abundance: -
CDR3aa: CASSTTRGYTF
CDR3nt: TGTGCCAGTAGTACTACCAGGGGCTACACCTTC

j_gene: TRBJ1-1
v_gene: TRBV10-1
d_gene: -
abundance: -
CDR3aa: CASSEWGEGAEAFF
CDR3nt: TGCGCCAGCAGTGAGTGGGGGGAAGGCGCTGAAGCTTTCTTT

j_gene: TRBJ2-1
v_gene: TRBV5-1
d_gene: -
abundance: -
CDR3aa: CASSLGGEQFF
CDR3nt: TGCGCCAGCAGCTTGGGAGGGGAGCAGTTCTTC

j_gene: TRBJ2-7
v_gene: TRBV27
d_gene: TRBD1
abundance: -
CDR3aa: CASGTPGTGTEQYF
CDR3nt: TGTGCCAGCGGTACCCCCGGGACAGGGACCGAGCAGTACTTC

j_gene: TRBJ1-2
v_gene: TRBV6-1
d_gene: TRBD1
abundance: once
CDR3aa: CATQDRANYGYTF
CDR3nt: TGTGCCACCCAGGACAGGGCGAACTATGGCTACACCTTC

j_gene: TRBJ2-3
v_gene: TRBV2
d_gene: TRBD2
abundance: -
CDR3aa: CASSYIAGVTDTQYF
CDR3nt: TGTGCCAGCAGTTACATAGCGGGAGTGACAGATACGCAGTATTTT

j_gene: TRBJ1-2
v_gene: TRBV14
d_gene: -
abundance: -
CDR3aa: CASSQVSAYGYTF
CDR3nt: TGTGCCAGCAGCCAAGTGAGCGCCTATGGCTACACCTTC

j_gene: TRBJ1-2
v_gene: TRBV25-1
d_gene: TRBD1
abundance: -
CDR3aa: CASSESGTESGYTF
CDR3nt: TGTGCCAGCAGTGAATCAGGGACAGAGTCCGGCTACACCTTC

j_gene: TRBJ2-2
v_gene: TRBV10-3
d_gene: -
abundance: -
CDR3aa: CAISDSAPSNTGELFF
CDR3nt: TGTGCCATCAGTGACAGCGCCCCTTCGAACACCGGGGAGCTGTTTTTT

j_gene: TRBJ2-1
v_gene: TRBV4-1
d_gene: TRBD2
abundance: -
CDR3aa: CASSQVTSGTYNEQFF
CDR3nt: TGCGCCAGCAGCCAAGTAACTAGCGGGACGTACAATGAGCAGTTCTTC

j_gene: TRBJ2-1
v_gene: TRBV10-3
d_gene: TRBD1
abundance: -
CDR3aa: CAISGDRPEQFF
CDR3nt: TGTGCCATCAGTGGGGACAGGCCCGAGCAGTTCTTC

j_gene: TRBJ1-2
v_gene: TRBV9
d_gene: -
abundance: -
CDR3aa: CASSPNIYGYTF
CDR3nt: TGTGCCAGCAGCCCAAACATCTATGGCTACACCTTC

j_gene: TRBJ1-1
v_gene: TRBV6-5
d_gene: -
abundance: -
CDR3aa: CASSSNRNTEAFF
CDR3nt: TGTGCCAGCAGTTCCAACAGGAACACTGAAGCTTTCTTT